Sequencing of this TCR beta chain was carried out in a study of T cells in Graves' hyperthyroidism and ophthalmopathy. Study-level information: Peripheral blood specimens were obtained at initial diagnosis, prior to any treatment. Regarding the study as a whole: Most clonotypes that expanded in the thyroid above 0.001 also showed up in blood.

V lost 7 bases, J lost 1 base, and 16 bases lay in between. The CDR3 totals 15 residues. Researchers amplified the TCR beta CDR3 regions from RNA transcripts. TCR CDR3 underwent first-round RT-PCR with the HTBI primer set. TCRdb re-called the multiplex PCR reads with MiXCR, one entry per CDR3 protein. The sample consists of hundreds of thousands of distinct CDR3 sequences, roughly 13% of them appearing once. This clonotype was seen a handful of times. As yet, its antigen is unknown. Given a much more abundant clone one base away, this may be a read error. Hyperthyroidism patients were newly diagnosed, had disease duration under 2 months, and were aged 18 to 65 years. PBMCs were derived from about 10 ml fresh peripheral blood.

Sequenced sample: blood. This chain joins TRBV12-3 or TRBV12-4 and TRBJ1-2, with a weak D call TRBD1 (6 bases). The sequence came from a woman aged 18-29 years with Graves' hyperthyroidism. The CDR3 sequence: CASNLRDTVNYGYTF. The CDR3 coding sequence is TGTGCCAGCAATCTACGGGACACCGTTAACTATGGCTACACCTTC.